A single sample is the source of the 30 T cell receptor beta chains below, sequenced in a study of identical twins. Via MiXCR, TCRdb re-called the 5' RACE reads, giving one row per CDR3 protein. The sample has approximately 690,000 distinct CDR3 sequences, approximately 6% seen once. Material: naive T cells sorted from blood. The receptors shown here come from a man younger than 35 in good health.

This clonotype has only a few counts. This chain connects TRBV24-1 to TRBJ1-5; D is unresolved. V lost 3 bases and J lost 2, with 13 bases in between. This CDR3 comprises 16 residues. Per the germline V gene, CDR1 is KGHDR and CDR2 is SFDVKD. The CDR3, as DNA: TGTGCCACCAGTGATCCCGCCGGAGACGGCAATCAGCCCCAGCATTTT. This sequence encodes CATSDPAGDGNQPQHF.

This clonotype came up a few times. The CDR3 bases are TGTGCCAGCAGCTTAGACGCAGGGGGACGTAAAGGAGAGACCCAGTACTTC. Encoded protein: CASSLDAGGRKGETQYF. V usage is TRBV11-2 and J usage is TRBJ2-5; TRBD1 matches at 7 bases. V lost 0 bases and J lost 4; bases outside the gene matches: 11. This CDR3 is 17 amino acids long. CDR1 and CDR2 from the germline V gene are SGHAT and FQNNGV.

Comment on this clonotype: The CDR3 ends on some other residue instead of the conserved phenylalanine or tryptophan, so this is likely a read error. This chain links TRBV5-1 with TRBJ2-1; D remains ambiguous. CDR3 size: 18 residues. CDR1 is SGHRS and CDR2 is YFSETQ in the germline V gene. V lost 1 base to trimming and J lost 1 base, with 18 bases between them. CDR3 sequence (DNA): TGCGCCAGCAGCTTGCCCAAAAATTTCGCGTGGTCCTACAATGAGCAGTTCTGC. It translates to CASSLPKNFAWSYNEQFC.

This clonotype was recorded a few times. The chain employs TRBV5-1 and TRBJ2-1, with D hard to call. The CDR3 is 15 residues long. In germline, CDR1 is SGHRS, CDR2 YFSETQ. The V end lost 2 bases, the J end lost 4 bases, and 13 bases lay between the germline ends. CDR3 sequence: CASSLAGVQYNEQFF. The CDR3 DNA is TGCGCCAGCAGCTTAGCTGGGGTTCAGTACAATGAGCAGTTCTTC.

This rearrangement joins TRBV6-1 to TRBJ2-3; 10 nucleotides agree with TRBD1. V trimming: 6 bases; J trimming: 5 bases; junction bases outside the gene matches: 5. This CDR3 comprises 14 residues. Germline V CDR1 and CDR2: MNHNS, SASEGT. CDR3 protein: CASRRQGAGDTQYF. CDR3 bases: TGTGCCAGCAGACGACAGGGGGCTGGAGATACGCAGTATTTT.

The chain joins TRBV2 to TRBJ2-1; D unclear. CDR3 length: 15 residues. Trimming pared 6 bases from V and 0 bases from J, leaving 12 bases between. Germline-derived CDR1 and CDR2 are SNHLY and FYNNEI. The CDR3 DNA sequence: TGTGCCAGCAGCGAGACGCTTAGCTCCTACAATGAGCAGTTCTTC. Translating it yields CASSETLSSYNEQFF.

This clonotype has more than one count but fewer than ten. The chain joins TRBV5-1 to TRBJ1-4; D is uncertain. Germline CDR1 reads SGHRS; CDR2 reads YFSETQ. This CDR3 is built from 13 residues. V was shortened by 2 bases and J by 2 bases, with 4 bases between the two germline ends. This chain's CDR3 is CASSFDTNEKLFF. The CDR3 DNA sequence: TGCGCCAGCAGCTTTGATACTAATGAAAAACTGTTTTTT.

This clonotype was detected a few times. The chain is built from TRBV6-1 and TRBJ2-3; no reliable D call. CDR1 is MNHNS, CDR2 SASEGT, per germline. V was cut by 8 bases and J by 6 bases, with 21 bases left in between. This CDR3 has 15 residues. CDR3 protein: CASGPGQPNWDTQYF. The CDR3 coding sequence is TGTGCCAGCGGTCCGGGCCAGCCCAATTGGGATACGCAGTATTTT.

The J gene is TRBJ1-2, the V gene TRBV7-2, with D hard to call. CDR3 size: 15 residues. Between the trimmed V and J ends, which lost 4 bases and 8 bases, there was a span of 20 bases. Germline V gene sequence: CDR1 SGHTA, CDR2 FQGNSA. The CDR3 DNA reads as TGTGCCAGCAGCTCCCCCGGATCACGACGCGGGGGCTACACCTTC. Residues: CASSSPGSRRGGYTF.

This chain joins TRBV5-1 and TRBJ2-3; a possible D gene is TRBD1 (6 bases). From germline, CDR1 is SGHRS and CDR2 YFSETQ. The length of the CDR3 is 16 residues. V was trimmed by 0 bases and J by 2 bases, leaving 13 bases between them. This CDR3 is CASSLAGVSHTDTQYF. The CDR3 region has the DNA TGCGCCAGCAGCTTGGCAGGGGTATCTCACACAGATACGCAGTATTTT.

This chain connects TRBV20-1 to TRBJ2-7; 7 bases are a match to TRBD2. The V gene end was trimmed by 5 bases and the J gene end by 7 bases; junction bases not matched to a gene: 5. The CDR3 sequence is 11 residues long. Per the germline V gene, CDR1 is DFQATT and CDR2 is SNEGSKA (reference sequence). CDR3 nucleotides: TGCAGTGCTGGGAGGGCGGGGGAGCAGTACTTC. Translated, it gives CSAGRAGEQYF.

There are many counts of this clonotype. The chain recombines TRBV7-9 with TRBJ1-5; D is uncertain. There are 14 residues in the CDR3. The germline CDR1 and CDR2 sequences are SEHNR and FQNEAQ (reference sequence). V was trimmed by 3 bases and J by 0 bases, leaving 6 bases between them. The CDR3 DNA reads TGTGCCAGCAGCTTTGGACCTAGCAATCAGCCCCAGCATTTT. It codes for CASSFGPSNQPQHF.

Many counts were recorded for this clonotype. The gene calls are TRBV28 and TRBJ1-5; 7 bases map to TRBD1. The junction had 5 bases not matched to a gene; V was cut back by 6 bases and J by 0 bases. The CDR3 totals 15 residues. Germline CDR1 and CDR2: MDHEN and SYDVKM. This chain's CDR3 is CASRTGDYSNQPQHF. In nucleotides, the CDR3 is TGTGCCAGCAGAACAGGGGATTATAGCAATCAGCCCCAGCATTTT.

This clonotype was seen many times. The chain couples TRBV6-5 to TRBJ1-2; D gene uncertain. The CDR3 is 14 residues long. Per the germline V gene, CDR1 is MNHEY and CDR2 is SVGAGI. The ends were cut back, 7 bases at V and 2 bases at J, with 14 bases in the middle. The CDR3 DNA reads TGTGCCAGCATTATCCAGCCTGCCAACTATGGCTACACCTTC. It is translated as CASIIQPANYGYTF.

V usage is TRBV20-1 and J usage is TRBJ2-3; no definite D call. This CDR3 has 11 residues. V was trimmed by 4 bases and J by 2 bases, leaving 4 bases between them. CDR1 is DFQATT and CDR2 is SNEGSKA in the germline V gene (reference sequence). The DNA for the CDR3 is TGCAGTGCTACTCACACAGATACGCAGTATTTT. Amino acid sequence: CSATHTDTQYF.

In this sample, this clonotype turned up a few times. The chain joins TRBV6-1 to TRBJ2-7; the D gene could be TRBD1 or TRBD2 (5 bases each). The germline CDR1 and CDR2 sequences are MNHNS and SASEGT. The CDR3 sequence is 15 residues long. With 5 bases removed from V and 7 bases from J, the gap between germline ends came to 21 bases. The CDR3: CASSLGAGGSFEQYF. For the CDR3, the DNA is TGTGCCAGCAGTCTGGGCGCTGGGGGTTCTTTTGAGCAGTACTTC.

The chain employs TRBV11-2 and TRBJ2-2, with 7 bases that match TRBD1. CDR1 is SGHAT, CDR2 FQNNGV, per germline. The J segment lost 6 bases and the V segment lost 8 bases, leaving 9 bases of the junction unmatched. The CDR3 runs to 14 residues. CDR3 nucleotides: TGTGCCAGCTCCGATGCGAGGGGGCCCGGGGAGCTGTTTTTT. This sequence encodes CASSDARGPGELFF. Full variable domain (remainder filled in from reference TRBV11-2 and TRBJ2-2): EAGVAQSPRYKIIEKRQSVAFWCNPISGHATLYWYQQILGQGPKLLIQFQNNGVVDDSQLPKDRFSAERLKGVDSTLKIQPAKLEDSAVYLCASSDARGPGELFFGEGSRLTVL.

This clonotype was counted a few times. This chain connects TRBV27 to TRBJ1-1, with unresolved D. Per germline, CDR1 MNHEY and CDR2 SMNVEV (reference sequence). V lost 4 bases, J lost 1 base, and 7 bases lay in between. CDR3 length equals 13 residues. The CDR3 loop reads CASSWLGNTEAFF. The CDR3 DNA follows: TGTGCCAGCAGTTGGCTAGGGAACACTGAAGCTTTCTTT.

This clonotype was seen only a few times. The gene calls are TRBV19 and TRBJ2-1, with D perhaps being TRBD1 or TRBD2 (5 bases each). Trimming pared 5 bases from V and 4 bases from J, leaving 15 bases between. The CDR3 sequence is 15 residues long. Germline V CDR1 and CDR2: LNHDA, SQIVND (reference sequence). The CDR3 spells CASSAAGTAYNEQFF. DNA of the CDR3: TGTGCCAGTAGTGCAGCCGGGACCGCATACAATGAGCAGTTCTTC.

At least ten counts were recorded for this clonotype. V usage is TRBV12-3 or TRBV12-4 and J usage is TRBJ1-2; D unresolved. V lost 10 bases to trimming and J lost 2 bases, with 14 bases between them. This CDR3 comprises 13 residues. The CDR3 DNA sequence: TGTGCCACCCCGGACGAAGCCAACTATGGCTACACCTTC. Translation gives CATPDEANYGYTF.

This clonotype came up many times. The chain employs TRBV7-9 and TRBJ2-5; TRBD2 matches 12 bases. Looked up from germline, CDR1 is SEHNR and CDR2 is FQNEAQ (reference sequence). The ends lost 1 base at V and 1 base at J; junction bases unmatched: 4. CDR3 size: 17 residues. Here the CDR3 reads CASSLETGLAGQETQYF. In DNA, the CDR3 is TGTGCCAGCAGCTTAGAGACGGGACTAGCGGGCCAAGAGACCCAGTACTTC.

This clonotype was seen a handful of times. This chain connects TRBV12-3 or TRBV12-4 to TRBJ1-2, with 11 bases lining up with TRBD1. With 6 bases clipped from V and 3 bases from J, the junction kept 6 bases outside the gene matches. This CDR3 contains 15 residues. CDR3 loop: CASRDPGQGDYGYTF. The CDR3 DNA reads TGTGCCAGCAGGGATCCGGGACAGGGGGACTATGGCTACACCTTC.

V and J are TRBV6-1 and TRBJ2-1; D may be TRBD1 (5 bases). From germline, CDR1 is MNHNS and CDR2 SASEGT. This CDR3 comprises 15 residues. Trimming removed 7 bases from V and 8 bases from J, with 21 bases in between. The CDR3 sequence is CASIRGMALDDEQFF. CDR3 DNA: TGTGCCAGCATAAGGGGTATGGCCTTGGATGATGAGCAGTTCTTC.

This clonotype was counted between two and nine times. The chain recombines TRBV2 with TRBJ1-6; 10 nucleotides agree with TRBD1. CDR3 length: 15 amino acids. With 9 bases clipped from V and 6 bases from J, the junction kept 8 bases outside the gene matches. Germline CDR1 is SNHLY and CDR2 is FYNNEI. CDR3 coding DNA: TGTGCCAGTATAATCCGGGACAGGGGTAATTCACCCCTCCACTTT. It specifies CASIIRDRGNSPLHF.

This clonotype has a handful of counts. This sequence joins TRBV12-5 and TRBJ2-1; 9 bases line up with TRBD1. Losses at the gene ends were 6 bases for V and 8 bases for J; bases not matched to a gene: 11. CDR3 length: 15 residues. Germline loops: CDR1 LGHNT, CDR2 FRNRAP. CDR3 sequence (DNA): TGTGCTAGTGGGAAAACCGGGACAGGGTTCGATGAGCAGTTCTTC. Protein sequence: CASGKTGTGFDEQFF.

This clonotype was seen at least ten times. The V gene is TRBV5-1, the J gene TRBJ2-7, with 8 bases matching TRBD2. The CDR3 loop spans 15 amino acids. Germline V gives CDR1 SGHRS, CDR2 YFSETQ. Losses at the gene ends were 6 bases for V and 6 bases for J; bases not matched to a gene: 14. The CDR3 protein is CASKPLPGLDGEQYV. The DNA of the CDR3 is TGCGCCAGCAAACCTTTACCGGGACTAGACGGCGAGCAGTACGTC.

In this sample, this clonotype turned up many times. V gene TRBV7-9 combines with J gene TRBJ2-1, with 10 nucleotides matching TRBD2. The CDR3 runs 15 residues. CDR1 is SEHNR, CDR2 FQNEAQ, per germline (reference sequence). Trimming took 3 bases from V and 7 from J; bases not matched to a gene: 6. In DNA form, the CDR3 reads TGTGCCAGCAGCTTCGAACTAGCGGGATTTAATGAGCAGTTCTTC. It is translated as CASSFELAGFNEQFF. The full variable domain, in which reference TRBV7-9 and TRBJ2-1 provide the parts outside the CDR3, is DTGVSQNPRHKITKRGQNVTFRCDPISEHNRLYWYRQTLGQGPEFLTYFQNEAQLEKSRLLSDRFSAERPKGSFSTLEIQRTEQGDSAMYLCASSFELAGFNEQFFGPGTRLTVL.

This clonotype was seen more than once but under ten times. The chain links TRBV18 to TRBJ2-1, with 10 bases identical to TRBD2. The CDR3 spans 16 residues. Germline V gives CDR1 KGHSH, CDR2 LQKENI. The trim removed 1 base at V and 6 bases at J, leaving 6 bases unmatched. CDR3 in amino acids: CASSPQASGSPNEQFF. In DNA form, the CDR3 reads TGTGCCAGCTCACCACAGGCTAGCGGGAGTCCCAATGAGCAGTTCTTC.

This clonotype has ten or more counts. CDR3 DNA sequence: TGTGCCAGCAGTTTTACTGGGACAGGGAGGAATGAGCAGTTCTTC. Encoded protein: CASSFTGTGRNEQFF. J is TRBJ2-1 and V is TRBV12-3 or TRBV12-4, with 9 bases fitting TRBD1. V shed 3 bases, J shed 7 bases, and the junction held 7 bases outside the gene matches. The CDR3 is 15 amino acids.

This chain links TRBV27 with TRBJ1-2; D gene uncertain. The CDR3 is made up of 14 amino acids. Between the trimmed V and J ends, which lost 5 bases and 8 bases, there was a span of 18 bases. The germline gives CDR1 MNHEY, CDR2 SMNVEV (reference sequence). The CDR3: CASSPRGLTGGYTF. The CDR3 bases are TGTGCCAGCAGTCCTAGAGGGCTTACGGGAGGCTACACCTTC.